This T cell receptor beta chain originates from a study of vaccination and CD4 T cells after COVID-19 (dated by TCRdb to 2021 to 2024). For the wider study: Six males and four females were included in the convalescent cohort, with two Hispanic individuals, seven Caucasians, two Asians and one multiracial person represented. Participants received two doses of either the Pfizer-BioNTech BNT162b2 vaccine (n=8) or the Moderna mRNA-1273 vaccine (n=2). Post-COVID blood samples were collected from convalescent patients a median of around 96 days after diagnosis, with a range of roughly 30 to 170 days. Post-vaccine blood samples were collected a median of around 2.5 months after the second vaccine dose, ranging from about 13 to 241 days. Culture stimuli were overlapping spike peptide pools from SARS-CoV-2 and from the common cold coronaviruses HCoV-NL63, HCoV-OC43 and HCoV-229E. Control cultures received a CEFX viral epitope pool as the positive control, an HIV-1 Nef peptide pool as the negative control, or no peptide. In 10 COVID-19 convalescent patients and a handful of infection-naive healthy vaccine recipients, researchers compared the spike-specific CD4+ TCR repertoire from before mRNA vaccination with the repertoire from after. In an earlier paper using these donors, memory CD4+ T cell crossreactivity between SARS-CoV-2 and common cold coronavirus spike proteins was assessed at the TCR clonotype level. Findings and caveats that apply to the study as a whole: In convalescent patients, a median roughly 88% of post-vaccine SARS-CoV-2-reactive clones were detected only after vaccination, suggesting vaccine-specific priming. Of the vaccine-specific clones found in convalescent patients, nearly all (304 of 307) were mono-reactive for SARS-CoV-2 spike instead of being cross-reactive with common cold coronaviruses. The number of convalescent patients in the study was relatively small, and the study did not examine early timepoints following natural infection. Although the median number of SARS-CoV-2-reactive clonotypes went up from around 20 after infection to 30 to 45 after vaccination, the increase was not significant.

The meaning of the sample's treatment or condition label: approximately 9-day PBMC culture with coronavirus spike peptide pools or control peptides (ViraFEST assay). CD4+ T cells from unexposed donors were collected before the COVID-19 pandemic (2011-2018). The ViraFEST assay was used in the study, in which antigen-specific T cells were expanded with peptide pools and expanded clonotypes were subsequently identified by TCR sequencing. PBMCs were cultured at fewer than 2.5 million per well in IMDM supplemented with roughly 5% human AB serum and 10 IU/ml IL-2, with about 10 ug/ml peptide pools added. On days 3 and 7, half of the culture medium was replaced with fresh IL-2-containing medium. Once the cells had been in culture for 9 to 10 days, the EasySep CD4+ T cell isolation kit was used to isolate CD4+ T cells by negative selection. Unexposed donor CD4+ T cells were tested for reactivity to SARS-CoV-2 S and N and four common cold coronavirus spike pools, as cell number allowed. Ficoll-Paque Plus gradient centrifugation was used to isolate PBMCs from whole blood, and the isolated PBMCs were then either used fresh or cryopreserved at -140C. Culture conditions were generally each tested in triplicate wells. Leukapheresis product for the unexposed donors was purchased commercially.

The CDR3 has 16 amino acids, counting the end cysteine and phenylalanine. Kept here is only the CDR3 DNA, which spans 48 bases and is read in frame from base 1. V is cut by 3 bases and J by 3 bases, and the space between the germline ends is 16 bases. For CDR1 and CDR2, the germline V gene lists KGHDR and SFDVKD. The library was made by PCR. DNA from cultured CD4+ T cells was subjected to TCR sequencing with the Oncomine TCR Beta short-read assay at the Johns Hopkins FTIC core. The QIAamp micro DNA kit was used to extract genomic DNA from the cultured CD4+ T cells. Oncomine TCR Beta libraries from cultured CD4+ T cells were pooled using unique dual indexes and sequenced on an Illumina iSeq 100. In the paper's pipeline: Non-productive sequences were removed, and CDR3s not starting with C, not ending with F or W, or shorter than 7 amino acids were discarded. Antigen-specific clonotypes were identified with the MANAFEST web application by comparing peptide-stimulated wells with reference and other culture wells. To be called positive, a clone needed an FDR below 0.05, an odds ratio above 5, and a productive frequency above 0.1% in at least two of three replicate wells. A clonotype counted as cross-reactive if it showed significant expansion both in the SARS-CoV-2 spike wells and in at least one common cold coronavirus spike condition. CDR3 homology was assessed with Levenshtein distances (stringdist) and unrooted phylogenetic trees (ape) in R version 3.6.1. TCRdb cleaned the public reads at Q25 with fastp, built clones with MiXCR and kept in-frame beta chains. Merged by CDR3 protein, the rows form single entries marked with the most common genes and DNA. The V and J calls here are based on TCRdb, not the publication. Counted in this sample were several thousand distinct CDR3 sequences; more than 50% of them appeared once. The ten largest account for 15% to 20% of the sample.

This clonotype has more than one count but fewer than ten. It has no known antigen specificity. The record has no base qualities; no much larger clone is one base away. This TCR came from a human donor in good health. This chain is built from TRBV24-1 and TRBJ1-1; the D segment could be TRBD1, given 6 matching bases. The specimen was CD4+ T cells from blood, cultured in vitro. The DNA is as follows: TGTGCCACCAGTGATGGGGCCGGCAGGGGACACACTGAAGCTTTCTTT. This translates into CATSDGAGRGHTEAFF.